The rows below give T cell receptor beta chains drawn from one sample of a study of OX40 agonist ivuxolimab in advanced cancers. Measured with immunoSEQ multiplex PCR; TCRdb has only the in-frame clones, and not every one. The sample lists tens of thousands of clones, about nine tenths seen once, with 0.3% to 0.4% in the top ten. This material consisted of CD4+ or CD8+ T cells sorted from blood, taken in a trial of the OX40 agonist ivuxolimab. These receptors were collected from an adult with an advanced solid tumor such as melanoma, head and neck, liver or kidney cancer. Both conserved end residues are trimmed from each CDR3. The order of the fields is CDR3 length, V gene, J gene, CDR3 protein.

11	TRBV6-6	TRBJ1-1	ASRQGMNTEAF
15	TRBV19	TRBJ2-7	ASSIQVQGVVSYEQY
9	TRBV7-9	TRBJ2-5	ASSLLGTQY
12	TRBV28	TRBJ1-4	ASSSGETNEKLF
11	TRBV18	TRBJ2-7	ASSPSKFDEQY
11	TRBV5-8	TRBJ1-6	ASSTDRVSPLH
11	TRBV11-1	TRBJ2-1	ASSQGTGLEQF
11	TRBV6-5	TRBJ1-3	ASSQGVGNTIY
9	TRBV6-5	TRBJ1-1	ASRRNTEAF
18	TRBV27	TRBJ2-6	ARNPNPGGYLVSGANVLT
12	TRBV6-6	TRBJ1-5	ASSYSGGNQPQH
13	TRBV11-2	TRBJ1-2	ASSLATVGLYGYT
11	TRBV2	TRBJ1-1	ASSGQPGSEAF
13	TRBV18	TRBJ1-2	ASSQRAGGQYGYT
17	TRBV7-9	TRBJ2-1	ASSWKGLAGGPSYNEQF
12	TRBV27	TRBJ1-4	ASSSGGRGEKLF
12	TRBV10-1	TRBJ2-1	ASSESTGNREQF
14	TRBV5-4	TRBJ2-5	ASSSTGRGGRETQY
10	TRBV18	TRBJ1-1	ASARQNTEAF
14	TRBV18	TRBJ2-6	ASSPLGYSGANVLT
13	TRBV5-1	TRBJ2-3	ASSSDGTGPDTQY
12	TRBV7-2	TRBJ1-2	ASSFGTGLIGYT
11	TRBV14	TRBJ1-6	ASSRAGISPLH
12	TRBV11-2	TRBJ2-2	ASSVTVNTGELF
14	TRBV6-1	TRBJ2-5	ASSEGPSGGARTQY
14	TRBV18	TRBJ1-4	ASSARPITTNEKLF
13	TRBV5-4	TRBJ2-5	ASSRTGTYQETQY
10	TRBV27	TRBJ1-1	ASSSNRGQAF
12	TRBV18	TRBJ1-2	ASSPLDRLMGYT
9	TRBV2	TRBJ1-2	ASSQKSGAN
14	TRBV5-6	TRBJ2-1	ASSPRGGGAGNEQF
11	TRBV6-6	TRBJ2-1	ASSAGLAHEQF
16	TRBV9	TRBJ2-2	ASSLGGSGISNTGELF
13	TRBV28	TRBJ2-5	ASSPDRGGRETQY
14	TRBV18	TRBJ2-1	ASSPPSTGRRNEQF
13	TRBV2	TRBJ2-4	ASSEDPLAKNIQY
14	TRBV25-1	TRBJ1-4	ASSPPGSATNEKLF
12	TRBV19	TRBJ2-4	ASSIRQGGNIQY
19	TRBV18	TRBJ2-6	ASSPQGETSGGSSGANVLT
11	TRBV18	TRBJ2-5	ASSLGVEETQY
12	TRBV6-5	TRBJ1-2	ASSYTAAGAGYT
11	TRBV5-1	TRBJ1-6	ASSLEQYSPLH
15	TRBV5-6	TRBJ2-2	ASSPQVAGGNTGELF
13	TRBV6-6	TRBJ2-7	ASSREDRGRREQY
11	TRBV5-1	TRBJ1-1	ASSFPGDTEAF
13	TRBV11-3	TRBJ2-2	ASSLGSSRHGELF
15	TRBV4-1	TRBJ2-4	ASSQEVGASGARSQY
12	TRBV7-9	TRBJ1-5	ASSVGTANQPQH
14	TRBV13	TRBJ1-5	ASSLTLQGGDQPQH
13	TRBV6-1	TRBJ1-2	ACSSLGTSDYGYT
12	TRBV30	TRBJ2-7	AWGGASGSYEQY